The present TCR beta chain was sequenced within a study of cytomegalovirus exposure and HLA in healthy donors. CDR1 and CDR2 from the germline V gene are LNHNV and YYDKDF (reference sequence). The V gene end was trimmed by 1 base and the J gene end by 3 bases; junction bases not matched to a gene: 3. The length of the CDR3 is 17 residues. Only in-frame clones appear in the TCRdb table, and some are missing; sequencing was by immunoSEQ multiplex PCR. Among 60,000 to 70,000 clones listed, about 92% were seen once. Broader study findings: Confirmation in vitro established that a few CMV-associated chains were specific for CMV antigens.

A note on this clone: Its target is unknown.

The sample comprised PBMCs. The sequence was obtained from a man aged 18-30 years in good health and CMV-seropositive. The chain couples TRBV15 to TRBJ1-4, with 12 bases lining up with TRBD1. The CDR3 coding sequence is TGTGCCACCAGCAGAGGGGGACAGGGGGCAGCTAATGAAAAACTGTTTTTT. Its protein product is CATSRGGQGAANEKLFF.